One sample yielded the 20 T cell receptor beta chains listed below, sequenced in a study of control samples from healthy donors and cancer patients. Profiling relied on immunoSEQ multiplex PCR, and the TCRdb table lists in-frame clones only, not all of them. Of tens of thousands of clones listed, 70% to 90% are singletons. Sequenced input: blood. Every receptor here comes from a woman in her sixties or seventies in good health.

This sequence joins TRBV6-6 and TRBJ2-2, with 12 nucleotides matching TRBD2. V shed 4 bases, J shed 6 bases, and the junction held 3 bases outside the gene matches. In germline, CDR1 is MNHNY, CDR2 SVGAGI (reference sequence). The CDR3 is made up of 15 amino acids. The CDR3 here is CASSSRLAGAGELFF. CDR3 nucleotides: TGTGCCAGCAGTTCAAGACTAGCGGGAGCCGGGGAGCTGTTTTTT.

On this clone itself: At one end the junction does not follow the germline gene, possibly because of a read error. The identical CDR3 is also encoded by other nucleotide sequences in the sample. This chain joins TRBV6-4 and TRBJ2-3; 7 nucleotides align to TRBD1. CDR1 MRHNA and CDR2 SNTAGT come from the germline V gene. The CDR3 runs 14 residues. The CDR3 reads CASSRDSYSDTQYF. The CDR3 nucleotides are TGTGCTAGCAGTAGGGACAGCTACTCAGATACGCAGTATTTT.

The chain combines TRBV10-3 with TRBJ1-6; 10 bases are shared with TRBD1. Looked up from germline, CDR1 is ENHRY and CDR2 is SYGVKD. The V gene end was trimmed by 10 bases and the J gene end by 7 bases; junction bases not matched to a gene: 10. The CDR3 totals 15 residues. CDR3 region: CATGDRGGQNSPLHF. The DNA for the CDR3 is TGTGCCACGGGGGACAGGGGAGGGCAGAATTCACCCCTCCACTTT.

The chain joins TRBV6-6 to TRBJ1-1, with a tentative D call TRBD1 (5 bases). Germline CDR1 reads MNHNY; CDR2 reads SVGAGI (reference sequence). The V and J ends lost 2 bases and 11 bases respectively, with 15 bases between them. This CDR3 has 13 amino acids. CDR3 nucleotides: TGTGCCAGCAGTTACGCCCAGGGCCCCGGGGCTTTCTTT. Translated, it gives CASSYAQGPGAFF.

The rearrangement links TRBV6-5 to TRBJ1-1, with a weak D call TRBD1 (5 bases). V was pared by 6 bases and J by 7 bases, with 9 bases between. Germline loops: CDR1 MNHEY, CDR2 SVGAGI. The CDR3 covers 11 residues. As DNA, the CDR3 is TGTGCCAGCAGAAGGGGTCATGAAGCTTTCTTT. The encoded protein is CASRRGHEAFF.

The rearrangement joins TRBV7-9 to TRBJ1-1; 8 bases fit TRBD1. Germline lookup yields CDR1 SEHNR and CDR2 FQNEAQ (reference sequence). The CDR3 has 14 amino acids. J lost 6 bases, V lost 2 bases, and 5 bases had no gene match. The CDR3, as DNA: TGTGCCAGCAGCTTACAACAGGGGGTCGCTGAAGCTTTCTTT. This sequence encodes CASSLQQGVAEAFF.

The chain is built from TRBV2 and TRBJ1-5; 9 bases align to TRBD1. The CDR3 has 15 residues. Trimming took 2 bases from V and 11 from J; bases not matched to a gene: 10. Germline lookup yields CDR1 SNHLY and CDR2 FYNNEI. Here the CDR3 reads CASSERGTGLSAQHF. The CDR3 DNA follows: TGTGCCAGCAGTGAAAGGGGGACAGGGCTTTCGGCCCAGCATTTT.

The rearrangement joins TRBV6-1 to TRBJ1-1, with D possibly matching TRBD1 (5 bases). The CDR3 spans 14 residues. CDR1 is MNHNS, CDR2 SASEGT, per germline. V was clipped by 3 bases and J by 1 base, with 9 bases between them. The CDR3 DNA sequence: TGTGCCAGCAGTGATGGGGGGAAGAACACTGAAGCTTTCTTT. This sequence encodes CASSDGGKNTEAFF.

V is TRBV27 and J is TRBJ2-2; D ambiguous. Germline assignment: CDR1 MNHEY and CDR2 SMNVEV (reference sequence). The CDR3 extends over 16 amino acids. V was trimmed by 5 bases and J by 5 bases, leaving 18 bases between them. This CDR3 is CASSPMWGRATGELFF. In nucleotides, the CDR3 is TGTGCCAGCAGTCCAATGTGGGGTCGGGCAACCGGGGAGCTGTTTTTT.

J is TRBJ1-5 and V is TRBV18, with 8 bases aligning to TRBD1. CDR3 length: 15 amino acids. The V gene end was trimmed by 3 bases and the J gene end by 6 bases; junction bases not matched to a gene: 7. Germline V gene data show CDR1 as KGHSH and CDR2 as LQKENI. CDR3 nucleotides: TGTGCCAGCTCACCCTCCCAGGGGGCGGGTCAGCCCCAGCATTTT. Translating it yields CASSPSQGAGQPQHF.

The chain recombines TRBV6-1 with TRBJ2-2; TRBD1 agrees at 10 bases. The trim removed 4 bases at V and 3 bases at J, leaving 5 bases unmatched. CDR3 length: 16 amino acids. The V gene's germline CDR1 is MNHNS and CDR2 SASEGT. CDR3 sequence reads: CASSGDRGADTGELFF. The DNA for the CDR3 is TGTGCCAGCAGTGGGGACAGGGGAGCGGACACCGGGGAGCTGTTTTTT.

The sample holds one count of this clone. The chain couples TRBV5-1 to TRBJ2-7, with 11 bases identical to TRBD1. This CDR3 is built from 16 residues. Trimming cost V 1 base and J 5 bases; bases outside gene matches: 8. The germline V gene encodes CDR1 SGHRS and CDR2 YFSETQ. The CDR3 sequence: CASSLRAGTGGNEQYF. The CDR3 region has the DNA TGCGCCAGCAGCTTGAGGGCCGGGACAGGGGGTAACGAGCAGTACTTC.

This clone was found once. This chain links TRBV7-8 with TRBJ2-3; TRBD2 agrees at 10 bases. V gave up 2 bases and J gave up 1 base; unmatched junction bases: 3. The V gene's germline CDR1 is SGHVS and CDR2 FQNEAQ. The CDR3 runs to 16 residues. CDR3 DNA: TGTGCCAGCAGCTTATCAGCGGGAGGGGGCACAGATACGCAGTATTTT. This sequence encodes CASSLSAGGGTDTQYF.

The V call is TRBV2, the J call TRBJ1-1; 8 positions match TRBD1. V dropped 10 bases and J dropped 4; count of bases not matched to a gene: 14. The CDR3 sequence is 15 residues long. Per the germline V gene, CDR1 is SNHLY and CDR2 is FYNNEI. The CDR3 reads CATRGPSGGVTEAFF. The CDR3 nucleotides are TGTGCCACTCGGGGTCCATCAGGGGGCGTCACTGAAGCTTTCTTT.

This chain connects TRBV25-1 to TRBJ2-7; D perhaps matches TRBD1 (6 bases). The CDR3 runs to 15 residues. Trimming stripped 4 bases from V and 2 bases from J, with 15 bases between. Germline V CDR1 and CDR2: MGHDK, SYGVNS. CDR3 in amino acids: CASSGPRDTAYEQYF. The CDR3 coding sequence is TGTGCCAGCAGTGGCCCCCGGGACACAGCCTACGAGCAGTACTTC.

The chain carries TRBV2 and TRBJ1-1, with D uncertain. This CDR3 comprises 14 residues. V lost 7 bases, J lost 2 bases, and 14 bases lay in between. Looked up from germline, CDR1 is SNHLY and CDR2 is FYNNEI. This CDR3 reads CASTLEVLNTEAFF. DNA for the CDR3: TGTGCCAGCACCTTAGAGGTCTTAAACACTGAAGCTTTCTTT.

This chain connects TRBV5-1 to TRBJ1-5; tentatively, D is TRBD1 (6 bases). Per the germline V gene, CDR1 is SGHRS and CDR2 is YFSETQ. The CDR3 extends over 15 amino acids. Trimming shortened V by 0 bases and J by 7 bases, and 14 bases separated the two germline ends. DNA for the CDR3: TGCGCCAGCAGCTTGGCGGGGGCGGGCGGGCAGCCCCAGCATTTT. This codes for CASSLAGAGGQPQHF.

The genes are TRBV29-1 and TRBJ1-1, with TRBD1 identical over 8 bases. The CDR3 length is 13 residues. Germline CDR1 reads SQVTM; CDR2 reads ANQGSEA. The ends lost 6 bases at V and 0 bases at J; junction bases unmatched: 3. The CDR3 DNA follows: TGCAGCGTAGGACAGGGATTGAACACTGAAGCTTTCTTT. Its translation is CSVGQGLNTEAFF.

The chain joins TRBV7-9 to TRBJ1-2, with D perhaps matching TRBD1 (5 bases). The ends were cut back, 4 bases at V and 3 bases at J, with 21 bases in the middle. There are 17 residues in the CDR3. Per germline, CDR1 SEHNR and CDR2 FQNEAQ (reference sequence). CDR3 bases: TGTGCCAGCAGCTCGCCCGACAGAGTACCCCTGCACTATGGCTACACCTTC. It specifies CASSSPDRVPLHYGYTF.

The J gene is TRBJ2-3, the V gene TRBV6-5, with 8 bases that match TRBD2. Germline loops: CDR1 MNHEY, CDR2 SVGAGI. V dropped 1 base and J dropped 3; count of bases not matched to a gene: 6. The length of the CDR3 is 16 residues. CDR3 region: CASSYYRAGGTDTQYF. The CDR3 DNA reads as TGTGCCAGCAGTTACTATAGGGCGGGGGGAACAGATACGCAGTATTTT.